The entry that follows covers one T cell receptor (beta chain) sequence. This sample is drawn from a study of blood T cell repertoires in COVID-19. Study overall: COVID-19 samples, acute and convalescent, were from the United States, Italy and Spain. In each case, the material was cDNA or gDNA derived from T cells, B-cell-depleted T cells, or PBMCs.

Per germline, CDR1 LNHDA and CDR2 SQIVND (reference sequence). V trimming: 1 base; J trimming: 2 bases; junction bases outside the gene matches: 1. The CDR3 is made up of 15 amino acids. Seattle's enrolled individuals joined amid active infection and were then monitored longitudinally. Authors' analysis steps: The assay estimated nucleated cells by amplifying reference gene primers. This table comes from immunoSEQ multiplex PCR, and its TCRdb copy is limited to in-frame clones, with some not included. V and J calls plus clone size are reproduced from that table; the DNA served to infer D and trimming. The sample shows about 370,000 clones, roughly nine tenths of them seen only once.

This clonotype originated in a woman aged 25 to 39 with COVID-19, enrolled during active disease. The chain recombines TRBV19 with TRBJ2-3; 9 bases align to TRBD2. The sequenced sample consisted of peripheral blood. CDR3 amino acids: CASSIGGGATDTQYF. The CDR3 DNA reads TGTGCCAGTAGTATAGGCGGGGGGGCCACAGATACGCAGTATTTT.